A single sample is the source of the 30 T cell receptor beta chains below, sequenced in a study of breast tumors, draining lymph nodes, adjacent tissues. TCRdb re-called the multiplex PCR reads through MiXCR, storing one row per CDR3 protein. The sample has more than 50,000 distinct CDR3 sequences; around two fifths are singletons. What was sequenced was breast tumor tissue. The receptors here all came from a female donor with breast cancer. Some clones in this sample may be carry-over from other donors' samples.

A word on this clonotype: The conserved closing phenylalanine or tryptophan is absent in this CDR3, likely reflecting a read error. This chain joins TRBV20-1 and TRBJ2-5, with TRBD1 as a possible D gene (6 bases). This CDR3 contains 15 residues. Germline assignment: CDR1 DFQATT and CDR2 SNEGSKA (reference sequence). CDR3 in amino acids: CSADSIGQIQGTQYL. Written as DNA, the CDR3 is TGCAGTGCAGACTCCATCGGACAGATACAAGGGACCCAGTACCTC.

This clonotype was counted ten times or more. The chain couples TRBV12-3 or TRBV12-4 to TRBJ2-2; D is perhaps TRBD2 (6 bases). V lost 3 bases, J lost 4 bases, and 12 bases lay in between. The CDR3 is 15 residues long. CDR3 region: CASSFSARGTGELFF. The CDR3 DNA reads TGTGCCAGCAGTTTTTCGGCGCGGGGCACCGGGGAGCTGTTTTTT.

Ten or more counts support this clonotype. This chain joins TRBV19 and TRBJ2-1, with D tentatively TRBD1 (6 bases). Germline CDR1 LNHDA, CDR2 SQIVND (reference sequence). The V and J ends lost 2 bases and 9 bases respectively, with 11 bases between them. CDR3 length: 13 amino acids. The CDR3 reads CASSINRVTEQFF. The CDR3, as DNA: TGTGCCAGTAGTATAAACAGGGTCACTGAGCAGTTCTTC.

The rearrangement joins TRBV11-2 to TRBJ2-5; D perhaps matches TRBD1 (6 bases). The CDR3 loop spans 15 amino acids. Trimming cost V 4 bases and J 5 bases, with 17 bases left between them. CDR1 and CDR2 from the germline V gene are SGHAT and FQNNGV. The CDR3 sequence is CASSYTGAGEETQYF. CDR3 sequence (DNA): TGTGCCAGCAGCTATACCGGAGCAGGGGAGGAGACCCAGTACTTC.

The chain is built from TRBV19 and TRBJ2-2, with 11 positions matching TRBD1. The CDR3 has 17 residues. CDR1 LNHDA and CDR2 SQIVND come from the germline V gene (reference sequence). V was pared by 4 bases and J by 2 bases, with 6 bases of the junction left unmatched. The CDR3 loop is CASSKGTGGVNTGELFF. The CDR3 region has the DNA TGTGCCAGTAGTAAAGGGACAGGGGGAGTAAACACCGGGGAGCTGTTTTTT.

In this sample, this clonotype turned up many times. The chain is built from TRBV2 and TRBJ1-1; 7 nucleotides align to TRBD1. The CDR3 runs 17 residues. The trim removed 6 bases at V and 2 bases at J, leaving 15 bases unmatched. CDR1 and CDR2 (germline): SNHLY, FYNNEI. The CDR3 nucleotides read TGTGCCAGCAGACCCGACAGGGTGGGAGTGGGAAACACTGAAGCTTTCTTT. It is translated as CASRPDRVGVGNTEAFF.

In this sample, this clonotype turned up many times. The chain links TRBV7-3 to TRBJ2-1, with D perhaps being TRBD1 or TRBD2 (5 bases each). CDR1 is SGHTA and CDR2 is FQGTGA in the germline V gene. The CDR3 has 14 amino acids. With 6 bases removed from V and 5 bases from J, the gap between germline ends came to 14 bases. CDR3 loop: CASSSSGPNNEQFF. As DNA, the CDR3 is TGTGCCAGCAGTTCGTCGGGACCCAACAATGAGCAGTTCTTC.

About this clonotype: This is likely a read error, given that the CDR3 carries no conserved phenylalanine or tryptophan at its end. The DNA is left out, because the CDR3 cannot be placed on it with certainty; the CDR3 is given as TCRdb lists it. V gene TRBV7-9 combines with J gene TRBJ1-4; the table's D gene call, TRBD1, was not cross checked with the DNA. Including both end residues, the CDR3 is 8 amino acids long. Looked up from germline, CDR1 is SEHNR and CDR2 is FQNEAQ (reference sequence). The CDR3 reads CASSLNAG.

This clonotype was found many times. The rearrangement links TRBV6-1 to TRBJ2-7; D is unresolved. The length of the CDR3 is 16 residues. The V gene's germline CDR1 is MNHNS and CDR2 SASEGT. Trimming removed 4 bases at V and 0 bases at J, with 16 bases between. CDR3 in DNA: TGTGCCAGCAGTGGTCTGTACAGCCTTTTCTCCTACGAGCAGTACTTC. Its protein product is CASSGLYSLFSYEQYF.

This clonotype came up many times. V and J are TRBV5-8 and TRBJ2-5; D gene ambiguous. This CDR3 is built from 13 residues. V was pared by 1 base and J by 5 bases, with 9 bases between. Looked up from germline, CDR1 is SGHTS and CDR2 is YDEGEE. This CDR3 is CASSLKNPETQYF. CDR3 coding DNA: TGTGCCAGCAGCTTGAAGAATCCGGAGACCCAGTACTTC.

This clonotype has at least ten counts. The chain carries TRBV12-3 or TRBV12-4 and TRBJ2-3, with 9 bases matching TRBD1. J was trimmed by 4 bases and V by 0 bases; bases with no gene match: 8. The CDR3 is 17 residues long. The CDR3 sequence: CASSLAWLTGGADTQYF. Written as DNA, the CDR3 is TGTGCCAGCAGTTTAGCGTGGTTGACAGGGGGGGCAGATACGCAGTATTTT.

This clonotype was picked up many times. V and J are TRBV3-1 and TRBJ1-2; D may be TRBD1 (5 bases). Germline values: CDR1 LGHDT, CDR2 YNNKEL (reference sequence). V lost 5 bases and J 2 bases, leaving 18 bases between the germline ends. The CDR3 has 16 amino acids. CDR3 sequence reads: CASSSSQREGNYGYTF. The CDR3 DNA follows: TGTGCCAGCAGCAGCAGCCAAAGGGAGGGGAACTATGGCTACACCTTC.

About this clonotype: Without the conserved terminal phenylalanine or tryptophan, this CDR3 likely stems from a read error. This sequence joins TRBV4-2 and TRBJ2-3; D perhaps matches TRBD1 (7 bases). V shed 1 base and J shed 6 bases, with 14 bases lying between them. The germline gives CDR1 LGHNA, CDR2 YNFKEQ. This CDR3 has 15 residues. The CDR3, as DNA: TGTGCCAGCAGCCAAGCTAGCAGGGGGGCGGATACGCAGTATTCT. As protein: CASSQASRGADTQYS.

This clonotype was seen repeatedly, ten times or more. The V gene is TRBV9, the J gene TRBJ2-1; possibly TRBD2 for D (6 bases). The V and J ends lost 0 bases and 6 bases respectively, with 19 bases between them. The CDR3 loop spans 17 amino acids. Germline V gene lookup returns CDR1 SGDLS and CDR2 YYNGEE. CDR3 sequence: CASSVGRGGEDGNEQFF. DNA for the CDR3: TGTGCCAGCAGCGTAGGCCGGGGCGGGGAGGACGGCAATGAGCAGTTCTTC.

This clonotype occurred many times. The chain joins TRBV7-2 to TRBJ2-5, with 10 bases fitting TRBD1. Germline CDR1 is SGHTA and CDR2 is FQGNSA. This CDR3 is 15 amino acids long. V was pared by 6 bases and J by 5 bases, with 9 bases of the junction left unmatched. CDR3 nucleotide sequence: TGTGCCAGCAGAAGGACAGGGGGTGCCGGGGAGACCCAGTACTTC. This encodes CASRRTGGAGETQYF. The complete variable domain, with remaining parts taken from reference TRBV7-2 and TRBJ2-5, reads GAGVSQSPSNKVTEKGKDVELRCDPISGHTALYWYRQSLGQGLEFLIYFQGNSAPDKSGLPSDRFSAERTGGSVSTLTIQRTQQEDSAVYLCASRRTGGAGETQYFGPGTRLLVL.

The chain joins TRBV6-5 to TRBJ2-7, with a possible D match to TRBD2 (5 bases). CDR1 is MNHEY, CDR2 SVGAGI, per germline. The V end was cut by 5 bases, the J end by 4 bases, with 18 bases between. The CDR3 is 15 residues long. The chain's CDR3 is CASSHFGGFPYEQYF. CDR3 nucleotides: TGTGCCAGCAGTCACTTTGGAGGATTCCCTTACGAGCAGTACTTC.

The CDR3 DNA reads TGTGCCAGCAGTCACGGGCTAGCGGATGTCAGCACAGATACGCAGTATTTT. Its translation is CASSHGLADVSTDTQYF. The chain recombines TRBV6-2 or TRBV6-3 with TRBJ2-3; 7 nucleotides align to TRBD2. Germline lookup yields CDR1 MNHEY and CDR2 SVGEGT. V was pared by 5 bases and J by 0 bases, with 11 bases of the junction left unmatched. CDR3 length: 17 amino acids.

This clonotype was recorded at least ten times. The chain has TRBV10-3 and TRBJ2-1; no clear D. The CDR3 is 13 residues long. V gave up 10 bases and J gave up 7 bases, with 17 bases separating them. Per germline, CDR1 ENHRY and CDR2 SYGVKD. CDR3 in amino acids: CASLNEGSNEQFF. The CDR3, as DNA: TGTGCCAGCCTGAATGAAGGGTCTAATGAGCAGTTCTTC.

Regarding this clonotype: This may arise from a read error, as a much more abundant clone is one base away. The gene calls are TRBV10-3 and TRBJ1-1; TRBD1 agrees at 8 bases. With 5 bases clipped from V and 4 bases from J, the junction kept 9 bases outside the gene matches. The CDR3 consists of 15 residues. CDR1 is ENHRY and CDR2 is SYGVKD in the germline V gene. The CDR3 loop is CAISPPSDRGTEAFF. The CDR3 nucleotides read TGTGCCATCAGTCCCCCTTCCGACAGGGGCACTGAAGCTTTCTTT.

Details on this clonotype: At one end, the junction sequence differs from germline, possibly due to a read error. The CDR3 region is CASSYSETGSAFF. The CDR3 nucleotides are TGTGCCAGCAGTTACTCGGAAACAGGTTCGGCATTTTTT. V and J are TRBV6-6 and TRBJ1-1; tentatively, D is TRBD1 (5 bases). Per the germline V gene, CDR1 is MNHNY and CDR2 is SVGAGI (reference sequence). The CDR3 runs to 13 residues.

The table lists this clonotype with many counts. V and J are TRBV5-6 and TRBJ2-7; 9 nucleotides agree with TRBD1. V was pared by 0 bases and J by 7 bases, with 11 bases of the junction left unmatched. The CDR3 has 16 amino acids. In germline, CDR1 is SGHDT, CDR2 YYEEEE. CDR3 DNA sequence: TGTGCCAGCAGCTTGGTGGGCCGGGACAGGGCGGGTGAGCAGTACTTC. Encoded protein: CASSLVGRDRAGEQYF.

This clonotype was counted only a few times. The chain joins TRBV5-6 to TRBJ1-1; TRBD1 agrees at 7 bases. V trimming: 3 bases; J trimming: 0 bases; junction bases outside the gene matches: 2. The CDR3 has 14 amino acids. Germline V gene lookup returns CDR1 SGHDT and CDR2 YYEEEE. The CDR3 protein is CASSSDRVNTEAFF. CDR3 coding DNA: TGTGCCAGCAGCTCCGACAGGGTGAACACTGAAGCTTTCTTT.

J is TRBJ1-4 and V is TRBV10-3; D might be TRBD1 (6 bases). The CDR3 consists of 15 residues. In germline, CDR1 is ENHRY, CDR2 SYGVKD. Trimming cost V 3 bases and J 4 bases, with 12 bases left between them. Here the CDR3 DNA reads TGTGCCATCAGTGAATTGACAGGTGGTAATGAAAAACTGTTTTTT. It translates to CAISELTGGNEKLFF.

This clonotype was counted ten times or more. A much larger clone differs from this one at a single base, so this may be a read error. The chain joins TRBV7-9 to TRBJ2-1; 9 bases agree with TRBD1. J was trimmed by 10 bases and V by 3 bases; bases with no gene match: 4. Germline lookup yields CDR1 SEHNR and CDR2 FQNEAQ (reference sequence). The CDR3 has 13 residues. CDR3: CASSLDRGGEQFF. CDR3 DNA: TGTGCCAGCAGCTTGGACAGGGGAGGCGAGCAGTTCTTC.

The rearrangement uses TRBV29-1 and TRBJ1-4; D is possibly TRBD1 (5 bases). Looked up from germline, CDR1 is SQVTM and CDR2 is ANQGSEA. This CDR3 is built from 15 residues. The CDR3 loop is CSEGLTASTNEKLFF. The DNA for the CDR3 is TGCAGTGAAGGGTTGACAGCTTCAACTAATGAAAAACTGTTTTTT.

This clonotype has at least ten counts. The rearrangement links TRBV7-9 to TRBJ1-4, with no clear D. Per the germline V gene, CDR1 is SEHNR and CDR2 is FQNEAQ (reference sequence). V was trimmed by 4 bases and J by 7 bases, leaving 13 bases between them. The CDR3 runs 14 residues. The chain's CDR3 is CASSSLGGSEKLFF. The CDR3 nucleotides are TGTGCCAGCAGCTCCCTCGGAGGAAGTGAAAAACTGTTTTTT. Together with reference TRBV7-9 and TRBJ1-4, the CDR3 gives the full variable domain: DTGVSQNPRHKITKRGQNVTFRCDPISEHNRLYWYRQTLGQGPEFLTYFQNEAQLEKSRLLSDRFSAERPKGSFSTLEIQRTEQGDSAMYLCASSSLGGSEKLFFGSGTQLSVL.

Only a few counts were recorded for this clonotype. It is unclear where the CDR3 begins or ends on the DNA, so no DNA is shown, and the CDR3 is as TCRdb lists it. The rearrangement uses TRBV7-9 and TRBJ2-7; the table's D gene call, TRBD1, was not cross checked with the DNA. CDR1 and CDR2 from the germline V gene are SEHNR and FQNEAQ (reference sequence). With termini counted, the CDR3 has 20 amino acids. The CDR3 sequence: CASSIYLCSATGTELYEQYF.

This clonotype was counted ten times or more. This chain uses TRBV7-9 with TRBJ1-6, with a tentative D call TRBD1 (5 bases). The CDR3 has 17 residues. Trimming took 2 bases from V and 0 from J, leaving 11 bases between them. Germline V gene lookup returns CDR1 SEHNR and CDR2 FQNEAQ (reference sequence). CDR3 coding DNA: TGTGCCAGCAGCTTACGGGACGTGAGCTCCTATAATTCACCCCTCCACTTT. Translated, it gives CASSLRDVSSYNSPLHF.

Many counts were recorded for this clonotype. The chain combines TRBV9 with TRBJ2-6; the D is unclear. V was clipped by 0 bases and J by 3 bases, with 7 bases between them. This CDR3 has 15 residues. The germline V gene encodes CDR1 SGDLS and CDR2 YYNGEE. CDR3 amino acids: CASSVGFDGANVLTF. CDR3 DNA: TGTGCCAGCAGCGTAGGATTTGATGGGGCCAACGTCCTGACTTTC.

CDR3 amino acids: CASSLARRGELFF. The CDR3 DNA reads TGCGCCAGCAGCTTGGCCAGGCGAGGGGAGCTGTTTTTT. The chain recombines TRBV5-1 with TRBJ2-2; D uncertain. Germline loops: CDR1 SGHRS, CDR2 YFSETQ. The CDR3 spans 13 residues. V gave up 0 bases and J gave up 8 bases, with 8 bases separating them.